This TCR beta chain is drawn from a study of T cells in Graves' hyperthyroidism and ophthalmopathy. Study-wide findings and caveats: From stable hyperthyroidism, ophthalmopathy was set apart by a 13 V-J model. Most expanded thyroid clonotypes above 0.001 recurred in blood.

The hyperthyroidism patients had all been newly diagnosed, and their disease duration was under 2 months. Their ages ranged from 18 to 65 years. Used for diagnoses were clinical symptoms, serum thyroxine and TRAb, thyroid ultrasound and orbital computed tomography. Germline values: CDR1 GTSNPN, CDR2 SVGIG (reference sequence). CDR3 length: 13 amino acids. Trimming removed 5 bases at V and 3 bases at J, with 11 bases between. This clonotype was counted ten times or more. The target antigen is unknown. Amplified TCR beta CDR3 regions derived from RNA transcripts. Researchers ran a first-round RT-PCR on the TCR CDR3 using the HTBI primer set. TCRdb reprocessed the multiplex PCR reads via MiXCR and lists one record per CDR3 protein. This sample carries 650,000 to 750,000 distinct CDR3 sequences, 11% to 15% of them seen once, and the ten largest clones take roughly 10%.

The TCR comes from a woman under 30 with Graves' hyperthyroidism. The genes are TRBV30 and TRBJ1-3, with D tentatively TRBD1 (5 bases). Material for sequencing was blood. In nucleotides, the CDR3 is TGTGCCTGGGCAGGGCAGGGTGGAAACACCATATATTTT. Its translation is CAWAGQGGNTIYF.